This T cell receptor beta chain stems from a study of T-cell reconstitution after alpha-beta-depleted transplantation in children. Overall study findings and caveats: T cells produced anew were the main source of T-cell counts and diversity one year after transplant.

This clonotype was observed many times. Its specificity is not known. During its preparation, the TCRbeta library received unique molecular identifiers. TCRdb reprocessed the PCR reads with MiXCR, giving one entry per CDR3 protein. Of about 440,000 distinct CDR3 sequences listed, around 46% are singletons. The CDR3 contains 14 residues. From germline, CDR1 is SGHRS and CDR2 YFSETQ. Between the trimmed V and J ends, which lost 0 bases and 7 bases, there was a span of 13 bases. The chain combines TRBV5-1 with TRBJ1-2; possibly TRBD1 for D (5 bases). This sequence was found in a girl aged 2 to 9 with aplastic anemia, due to receive a stem cell transplant. Sequences were derived from PBMCs, sampled before TCRalphabeta/CD19-depleted stem cell transplant. CDR3 amino acids: CASSLAEGRGGYTF. The CDR3 nucleotides are TGCGCCAGCAGCTTGGCAGAGGGGCGCGGTGGCTACACCTTC.